Each of the 18 T cell receptor beta chains below was sequenced from the same sample in a study of human T cells and chemical hapten exposure. In TCRdb, the RACE reads were re-called with MiXCR into one record per CDR3 protein. The profile shows about 120,000 distinct CDR3 sequences, approximately 13% of them singletons. Time point: pre-sensitization, week 0. This sample's treatment: therapeutic diphenylcyclopropenone sensitization with weekly scalp DPC. Sample: whole blood, taken in connection with sensitization to the hapten diphenylcyclopropenone (DPC). These receptors all stem from a woman under 30 with alopecia areata. Some clones in this sample may be carry-over from other donors' samples.

This clonotype was observed many times. The V call is TRBV6-5, the J call TRBJ2-2; 12 nucleotides line up with TRBD1. Trimming removed 6 bases from V and 6 bases from J; junction bases left unmatched: 8. This CDR3 is 16 amino acids long. Germline-derived CDR1 and CDR2 are MNHEY and SVGAGI. Here the CDR3 DNA reads TGTGCCAGCAGAACCCTCCGGGACAGGGGGCCCGGGGAGCTGTTTTTT. Its protein product is CASRTLRDRGPGELFF.

In its sample, this clonotype was seen many times. The genes are TRBV3-1 and TRBJ2-1; possibly TRBD2 for D (5 bases). Trimming took off 4 bases at V and 6 bases at J, with 16 bases between the two ends. Germline V lookup: CDR1 LGHDT, CDR2 YNNKEL (reference sequence). The CDR3 covers 15 residues. CDR3 nucleotides: TGTGCCAGCAGCCGTGTTTCGAGGGCAAGCAATGAGCAGTTCTTC. Its translation: CASSRVSRASNEQFF.

This clonotype was recorded many times. The V and J genes are TRBV20-1 and TRBJ1-4; possible D gene TRBD1, 6 bases. Trimming shortened V by 1 base and J by 0 bases, and 9 bases separated the two germline ends. CDR1 is DFQATT, CDR2 SNEGSKA, per germline (reference sequence). The CDR3 totals 15 residues. Here the CDR3 reads CSARGDTSTNEKLFF. Here the CDR3 DNA reads TGCAGTGCTAGAGGGGACACCTCAACTAATGAAAAACTGTTTTTT.

As regards this clonotype: One junction end disagrees with the germline gene, perhaps due to a read error. The chain is built from TRBV20-1 and TRBJ1-1; 7 positions agree with TRBD1. The V gene's germline CDR1 is DFQATT and CDR2 SNEGSKA (reference sequence). The CDR3 is made up of 13 amino acids. CDR3 protein: CSARDRDDTEAFF. The CDR3 nucleotides read TGCAGTGCCAGAGACAGGGATGACACTGAAGCTTTCTTT.

The chain employs TRBV4-3 and TRBJ2-3; TRBD2 might be the D (7 bases). This CDR3 has 17 amino acids. Per germline, CDR1 LGHNA and CDR2 YSLEER. The V and J ends lost 0 bases and 5 bases respectively, with 18 bases between them. CDR3 bases: TGCGCCAGCAGCCAAGAACCTCTCGCGGGGGCTGGAGATACGCAGTATTTT. Translated, it gives CASSQEPLAGAGDTQYF.

This clonotype turned up a few times. The chain combines TRBV7-2 with TRBJ2-7; 15 bases line up with TRBD2. The germline CDR1 and CDR2 sequences are SGHTA and FQGNSA. This CDR3 contains 15 residues. After removal of 4 bases from V and 4 bases from J, the junction contained 2 bases not matched to a gene. The CDR3 DNA is TGTGCCAGCAGCTCGGGACTAGCGGGGGGTTACGAGCAGTACTTC. Translation gives CASSSGLAGGYEQYF.

This clonotype was seen ten or more times. The rearrangement links TRBV7-9 to TRBJ2-3, with 7 bases that match TRBD2. Germline CDR1 SEHNR, CDR2 FQNEAQ (reference sequence). The CDR3 is made up of 16 amino acids. V trimming: 1 base; J trimming: 1 base; junction bases outside the gene matches: 5. CDR3 in DNA: TGTGCCAGCAGCTTAGGCAAGGCGGGGGGCACAGATACGCAGTATTTT. Encoded protein: CASSLGKAGGTDTQYF.

By share, this clonotype counts as medium-sized. This sequence joins TRBV20-1 and TRBJ2-2; TRBD2 agrees at 9 bases. CDR3 length equals 14 residues. The germline V gene encodes CDR1 DFQATT and CDR2 SNEGSKA (reference sequence). V dropped 6 bases and J dropped 4; count of bases not matched to a gene: 6. The CDR3, as DNA: TGCAGTGCCGTAAAGGGACTAGCCACCGGGGAGCTGTTTTTT. Translated, it gives CSAVKGLATGELFF.

The V gene is TRBV20-1, the J gene TRBJ1-4; no clear D. This CDR3 has 12 residues. Trimming left V 2 bases short and J 5 bases short, with 6 bases between. Germline V CDR1 and CDR2: DFQATT, SNEGSKA (reference sequence). Here the CDR3 reads CSARPGNEKLFF. The CDR3 DNA follows: TGCAGTGCTAGACCGGGAAATGAAAAACTGTTTTTT.

This clonotype came up a few times. V is TRBV27 and J is TRBJ1-1; D is ambiguous. Deletions cut 2 bases from V and 4 bases from J, with 8 bases between. CDR1 MNHEY and CDR2 SMNVEV come from the germline V gene (reference sequence). The CDR3 is 13 residues long. Here the CDR3 DNA reads TGTGCCAGCAGTTTAACCTGGGGCACTGAAGCTTTCTTT. It translates to CASSLTWGTEAFF.

The J gene is TRBJ2-1, the V gene TRBV27; 8 bases are a match to TRBD1. Per the germline V gene, CDR1 is MNHEY and CDR2 is SMNVEV (reference sequence). The ends lost 5 bases at V and 8 bases at J; junction bases unmatched: 8. The CDR3 is 14 residues long. The CDR3 nucleotides read TGTGCCAGCAGTAGACCAGGGGGCAAGGATGAGCAGTTCTTC. This encodes CASSRPGGKDEQFF.

This chain links TRBV10-2 with TRBJ2-7, with 7 bases aligning to TRBD2. V was clipped by 2 bases and J by 7 bases; unmatched bases: 11. The germline V gene has CDR1 WSHSY and CDR2 SAAADI. The CDR3 extends over 15 amino acids. The CDR3 DNA is TGCGCCAGCAGTGAGCGGGACTACCTTGGACGGGAGCAGTACTTC. Protein product: CASSERDYLGREQYF.

The CDR3 spells CASSQEPGRITEAFF. CDR3 DNA sequence: TGCGCCAGCAGCCAAGAGCCGGGGAGGATCACTGAAGCTTTCTTT. This sequence joins TRBV4-3 and TRBJ1-1; no definite D call. Trimming took off 0 bases at V and 4 bases at J, with 12 bases between the two ends. CDR3 length: 15 amino acids. Germline values: CDR1 LGHNA, CDR2 YSLEER.

This chain joins TRBV3-1 and TRBJ2-7, with D hard to call. Trimming took off 5 bases at V and 7 bases at J, with 12 bases between the two ends. CDR3 length: 12 amino acids. In germline, CDR1 is LGHDT, CDR2 YNNKEL (reference sequence). Here the CDR3 DNA reads TGTGCCAGCAGCTATTTAAAGGGAGAGCAGTACTTC. It encodes CASSYLKGEQYF.

This clonotype was recorded at least ten times. This sequence joins TRBV6-2 or TRBV6-3 and TRBJ2-7, with D possibly TRBD2 on 5 matching bases. Germline CDR1 reads MNHEY; CDR2 reads SVGEGT. The CDR3 sequence is 13 residues long. With 6 bases removed from V and 3 bases from J, the gap between germline ends came to 12 bases. The CDR3 bases are TGTGCCAGCAGCCCTGGACTGTACTACGAGCAGTACTTC. Its translation is CASSPGLYYEQYF.

The V call is TRBV3-1, the J call TRBJ1-1, with D perhaps TRBD1 (6 bases). Germline V gives CDR1 LGHDT, CDR2 YNNKEL (reference sequence). There are 16 residues in the CDR3. Trimming removed 0 bases from V and 1 base from J, with 12 bases in between. CDR3 residues: CASSQDGGRWNTEAFF. In DNA form, the CDR3 reads TGTGCCAGCAGCCAAGATGGGGGCAGGTGGAACACTGAAGCTTTCTTT. Drawing the rest from reference TRBV3-1 and TRBJ1-1, the complete variable domain is DTAVSQTPKYLVTQMGNDKSIKCEQNLGHDTMYWYKQDSKKFLKIMFSYNNKELIINETVPNRFSPKSPDKAHLNLHINSLELGDSAVYFCASSQDGGRWNTEAFFGQGTRLTVV.

The chain joins TRBV5-4 to TRBJ2-5; TRBD1 agrees at 8 bases. Losses at the gene ends were 4 bases for V and 2 bases for J; bases not matched to a gene: 7. This CDR3 is 15 amino acids long. The germline gives CDR1 SGHNT, CDR2 YYREEE (reference sequence). The CDR3 reads CASSISGGWQETQYF. The CDR3 DNA sequence: TGTGCCAGCAGCATTTCAGGGGGCTGGCAAGAGACCCAGTACTTC.

This clonotype was counted a few times. The V gene is TRBV3-1, the J gene TRBJ2-1, with D tentatively TRBD2 (6 bases). CDR1 and CDR2 (germline): LGHDT, YNNKEL (reference sequence). The CDR3 loop spans 15 amino acids. The ends were cut back, 0 bases at V and 4 bases at J, with 10 bases in the middle. CDR3 DNA sequence: TGTGCCAGCAGCCAAGATGTGGGGACTTACAATGAGCAGTTCTTC. Its translation is CASSQDVGTYNEQFF.